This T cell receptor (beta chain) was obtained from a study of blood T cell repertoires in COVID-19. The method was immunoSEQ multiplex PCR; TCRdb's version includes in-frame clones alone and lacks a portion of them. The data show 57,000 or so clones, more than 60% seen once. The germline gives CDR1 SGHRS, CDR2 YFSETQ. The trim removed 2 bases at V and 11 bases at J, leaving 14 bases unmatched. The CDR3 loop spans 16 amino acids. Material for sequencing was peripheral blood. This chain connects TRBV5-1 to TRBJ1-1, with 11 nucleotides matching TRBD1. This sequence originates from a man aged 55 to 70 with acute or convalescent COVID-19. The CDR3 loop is CASSFSPGQGDRRAFF. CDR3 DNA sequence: TGCGCCAGCAGCTTCTCCCCGGGACAGGGGGACCGACGGGCTTTCTTT.